This passage covers 20 T cell receptor beta chains from one sample sequenced in a study of blood T cell repertoires in COVID-19. Some clones are missing from TCRdb's copy, which holds only in-frame ones; the method was immunoSEQ multiplex PCR. This table has about 210,000 clones, around 82% appearing once. The sequenced material came from peripheral blood. Receptors originate from a woman aged 40-49 years with acute or convalescent COVID-19.

J is TRBJ1-1 and V is TRBV4-1; 7 bases are shared with TRBD1. Germline V gives CDR1 MGHRA, CDR2 YSYEKL. The CDR3 sequence is 14 residues long. V was pared by 4 bases and J by 1 base, with 3 bases of the junction left unmatched. CDR3 coding DNA: TGCGCCAGCAGCCTCAGGGGGGAGAACACTGAAGCTTTCTTT. The encoded protein is CASSLRGENTEAFF.

V gene TRBV6-6 combines with J gene TRBJ1-6, with a possible D match to TRBD1 (5 bases). Trimming stripped 5 bases from V and 1 base from J, with 15 bases between. The CDR3 has 17 amino acids. In germline, CDR1 is MNHNY, CDR2 SVGAGI (reference sequence). CDR3 sequence: CASSPGGTISYNSPLHF. The CDR3 DNA reads TGTGCCAGCAGTCCAGGAGGGACCATTTCCTATAATTCACCCCTCCACTTT.

This sequence joins TRBV6-5 and TRBJ2-2; a possible D gene is TRBD2 (7 bases). CDR3 length equals 15 residues. V was pared by 7 bases and J by 5 bases, with 17 bases between. Germline V CDR1 and CDR2: MNHEY, SVGAGI. The CDR3 region is CASTSRGGGTGELFF. The CDR3 DNA follows: TGTGCCAGCACCTCCAGGGGCGGGGGTACCGGGGAGCTGTTTTTT.

This clone showed up just once. V is TRBV4-3 and J is TRBJ2-3, with D uncertain. The germline V gene encodes CDR1 LGHNA and CDR2 YSLEER. The CDR3 is made up of 15 amino acids. V was shortened by 4 bases and J by 2 bases, with 13 bases between the two germline ends. The CDR3 nucleotides read TGCGCCAGCAGCCTGCTGCGTGATCCCACAGATACGCAGTATTTT. Translated, it gives CASSLLRDPTDTQYF.

CDR3 bases: TGTGCCACCAGTGAGCGGGGAGACAATGAGCAGTTCTTC. Protein sequence: CATSERGDNEQFF. V usage is TRBV24-1 and J usage is TRBJ2-1; possible D gene TRBD2, 6 bases. This CDR3 spans 13 amino acids. V lost 4 bases, J lost 5 bases, and 8 bases lay in between. Germline V gives CDR1 KGHDR, CDR2 SFDVKD.

This chain uses TRBV11-3 with TRBJ2-2; TRBD1 agrees at 9 bases. This CDR3 is built from 16 residues. Germline V gives CDR1 SGHNT, CDR2 YENEEA. J gave up 2 bases and V 5 bases, and 6 bases lay outside the gene matches. CDR3 loop: CASSPGTGSNTGELFF. CDR3 DNA: TGTGCCAGCAGCCCTGGGACAGGGAGTAACACCGGGGAGCTGTTTTTT.

Here the CDR3 reads CATSPLGANTGELFF. DNA for the CDR3: TGTGCCACCAGCCCGCTAGGGGCGAACACCGGGGAGCTGTTTTTT. V is TRBV15 and J is TRBJ2-2; D is possibly TRBD1 (5 bases). V lost 5 bases to trimming and J lost 0 bases, with 10 bases between them. The CDR3 is 15 residues long. Germline loops: CDR1 LNHNV, CDR2 YYDKDF (reference sequence).

J is TRBJ2-1 and V is TRBV5-1; 11 nucleotides align to TRBD2. The CDR3 is 16 residues long. V shed 0 bases, J shed 8 bases, and the junction held 7 bases outside the gene matches. The V gene's germline CDR1 is SGHRS and CDR2 YFSETQ. CDR3 amino acids: CASSLGATSGEDEQFF. Written as DNA, the CDR3 is TGCGCCAGCAGCTTGGGGGCGACTAGCGGGGAGGATGAGCAGTTCTTC.

This chain links TRBV5-4 with TRBJ2-7; the D is unclear. The length of the CDR3 is 15 residues. Trimming pared 0 bases from V and 2 bases from J, leaving 12 bases between. Germline CDR1 is SGHNT and CDR2 is YYREEE (reference sequence). The CDR3 region is CASSLDLQDAYEQYF. Here the CDR3 DNA reads TGTGCCAGCAGCTTGGATTTGCAGGATGCCTACGAGCAGTACTTC.

The J gene is TRBJ2-7, the V gene TRBV11-2, with 7 nucleotides matching TRBD2. J was trimmed by 1 base and V by 0 bases; bases with no gene match: 9. Germline V lookup: CDR1 SGHAT, CDR2 FQNNGV. This CDR3 has 17 amino acids. CDR3 loop: CASSLDQGGTISYEQYF. CDR3 nucleotides: TGTGCCAGCAGCTTAGATCAGGGAGGGACTATTTCCTACGAGCAGTACTTC.

The rearrangement links TRBV19 to TRBJ1-2; D unclear. The length of the CDR3 is 13 residues. V shed 2 bases and J shed 0 bases, with 4 bases lying between them. The V gene's germline CDR1 is LNHDA and CDR2 SQIVND (reference sequence). CDR3 amino acids: CASSIIANYGYTF. The CDR3 nucleotides are TGTGCCAGTAGTATAATAGCTAACTATGGCTACACCTTC.

Only one count was recorded for this clone. The rearrangement uses TRBV5-4 and TRBJ1-1; TRBD1 matches at 9 bases. Germline V CDR1 and CDR2: SGHNT, YYREEE (reference sequence). J was trimmed by 4 bases and V by 1 base; bases with no gene match: 11. The CDR3 runs to 17 residues. CDR3 protein: CASSLWGQGLLRTEAFF. In nucleotides, the CDR3 is TGTGCCAGCAGCTTGTGGGGACAGGGCCTGTTACGCACTGAAGCTTTCTTT.

The chain combines TRBV19 with TRBJ1-1, with 9 nucleotides matching TRBD1. Trimming removed 6 bases from V and 1 base from J; junction bases left unmatched: 12. Per the germline V gene, CDR1 is LNHDA and CDR2 is SQIVND (reference sequence). CDR3 length equals 17 residues. CDR3 residues: CASSLPPGQGKNTEAFF. In DNA form, the CDR3 reads TGTGCCAGTAGCCTTCCCCCGGGACAGGGAAAGAACACTGAAGCTTTCTTT. The whole variable domain, remainder taken from reference TRBV19 and TRBJ1-1, is DGGITQSPKYLFRKEGQNVTLSCEQNLNHDAMYWYRQDPGQGLRLIYYSQIVNDFQKGDIAEGYSVSREKKESFPLTVTSAQKNPTAFYLCASSLPPGQGKNTEAFFGQGTRLTVV.

This clone was detected only once. V is TRBV2 and J is TRBJ2-1; D gene unclear. CDR1 SNHLY and CDR2 FYNNEI come from the germline V gene. V dropped 1 base and J dropped 9 bases, with 13 bases sitting between them. The CDR3 length is 14 residues. The CDR3 DNA is TGTGCCAGCAGTGAAGTCGCGAGCTCAGGTGAGCAGTTCTTC. Translating it yields CASSEVASSGEQFF.

This rearrangement joins TRBV15 to TRBJ2-7; D is possibly TRBD1 (5 bases). The CDR3 has 14 residues. The germline V gene has CDR1 LNHNV and CDR2 YYDKDF (reference sequence). V was clipped by 1 base and J by 2 bases, with 9 bases between them. This chain's CDR3 is CATSRGAGTYEQYF. DNA for the CDR3: TGTGCCACCAGCAGAGGGGCAGGGACCTACGAGCAGTACTTC.

V is TRBV20-1 and J is TRBJ2-7; tentatively, D is TRBD2 (5 bases). The CDR3 has 11 residues. Trimming pared 6 bases from V and 7 bases from J, leaving 13 bases between. CDR1 DFQATT and CDR2 SNEGSKA come from the germline V gene (reference sequence). CDR3 nucleotides: TGCAGTGCGAGGCCGGGAATGGAGCAGTACTTC. Translation: CSARPGMEQYF.

V gene TRBV14 combines with J gene TRBJ1-1; no clear D. With 2 bases removed from V and 0 bases from J, the gap between germline ends came to 16 bases. Germline assignment: CDR1 SGHDN and CDR2 FVKESK. This CDR3 has 17 residues. CDR3 nucleotides: TGTGCCAGCAGCCAACGGGCGGGGTTCCTTATGAACACTGAAGCTTTCTTT. Its translation is CASSQRAGFLMNTEAFF.

The V and J genes are TRBV6-1 and TRBJ2-7; 8 bases map to TRBD1. The length of the CDR3 is 15 residues. CDR1 is MNHNS and CDR2 is SASEGT in the germline V gene. V lost 5 bases to trimming and J lost 1 base; unmatched junction nucleotides: 7. The CDR3 here is CASSPGQGYSYEQYF. In DNA, the CDR3 is TGTGCCAGCAGTCCCGGACAGGGATATTCCTACGAGCAGTACTTC.

V is TRBV15 and J is TRBJ2-3, with D possibly being TRBD2 (5 bases). This CDR3 is 15 amino acids long. Germline CDR1 and CDR2: LNHNV and YYDKDF (reference sequence). The V gene lost 1 base and the J gene lost 1 base, with 9 bases spanning the gap. The CDR3 spells CATSRVRAGTDTQYF. The CDR3 DNA reads as TGTGCCACCAGCAGAGTGAGAGCGGGCACAGATACGCAGTATTTT. The full variable domain, in which reference TRBV15 and TRBJ2-3 provide the parts outside the CDR3, is DAMVIQNPRYQVTQFGKPVTLSCSQTLNHNVMYWYQQKSSQAPKLLFHYYDKDFNNEADTPDNFQSRRPNTSFCFLDIRSPGLGDTAMYLCATSRVRAGTDTQYFGPGTRLTVL.

The rearrangement links TRBV23-1 to TRBJ2-5, with 8 positions matching TRBD1. TRBV23-1 is annotated as an ORF whose role is uncertain. The V gene end was trimmed by 5 bases and the J gene end by 2 bases; junction bases not matched to a gene: 7. This CDR3 spans 15 amino acids. The CDR3 DNA is TGCGCCAGCAGTAAACAGGGGGGATGGCAAGAGACCCAGTACTTC. It specifies CASSKQGGWQETQYF.